This T cell receptor beta chain was observed in a study of tumor and adjacent non-tumor tissue in lung cancer (dated by TCRdb to the late 2010s). In terms of the full investigation: Patients with adenocarcinoma (around eleven), squamous cell carcinoma (2) and small cell lung cancer (1) were included in the cohort. The 15 or so patients were aged about 30 to 80 years, included 10 men and 5 women, and had TNM stage I to III disease. Sequencing generated a total of some 130 million productive TCRbeta reads, averaging around 4.2 million reads per sample. Using bulk TCRbeta repertoires from under 18 lung cancer patients, the study set lung tumor tissue side by side with matched distant non-tumor lung tissue. TCRbeta CDR3 sequencing was performed on more than 25 paired specimens, with one tumor sample and one normal lung sample collected per patient. General findings and caveats noted by the study authors: Peripheral blood was not sequenced, so blood TCRbeta repertoires in these lung cancer patients were not examined. A significantly larger cumulative share of the repertoire was made up by the top 100 clones in normal lung than in tumor tissue. The methods do not name the sequencing platform or mention unique molecular identifiers. With only about 14 patients in the cohort, the authors noted that larger samples and more detailed clinical data are needed. Significantly higher TCR diversity was found in younger patients, and higher tumor TCR diversity was associated with shorter overall and disease-free survival. Significantly higher TCR diversity (inverse Simpson) was observed in tumor tissue than in normal lung tissue (approximately 430 vs 150, P = 0.0075, Mann-Whitney U test).

On this clonotype: The antigen this receptor binds is unknown. This may be a read error: a much more frequent sequence differs by one nucleotide. Likely a read error: the CDR3 ends without its conserved phenylalanine or tryptophan.

RNA was isolated from bulk, unsorted tissue, and RNA quality was assessed with a NanoDrop ND-1000 and an Agilent 2100. The donors were newly diagnosed lung cancer patients admitted for thoracic surgery in China from August to November 2014 who had not received prior chemotherapy. The study excluded patients who had received radiotherapy or chemotherapy before or who had another cancer at the same time. Surgical tissue pieces of 1-2 cm3 were preserved in RNAlater solution and were kept at -80 degrees C until use. The library was built by means of multiplex PCR. TCRdb shows the sequencer as Illumina HiSeq 2500. Following protocols modified from ARM-PCR, the researchers constructed TCRbeta libraries through three rounds of nested PCR with primers (Table S4). Before sequencing, PCR products of 200-500 bp were cut from the gel and purified using the QIAquick gel extraction kit. Per the original workflow: Reads were cleaned using Trimmomatic, were merged into complete CDR3 sequences using FLASH, and were assigned to V(D)J germline segments using MiTCR. Clonal diversity was calculated as the inverse Simpson's index using VDJtools. In-frame sequences without a premature stop codon were defined as productive reads. Clones were called with MiXCR by TCRdb after fastp trimmed the public reads at Q25, and only in-frame beta chains were retained. CDR3 protein sequences are deduplicated, and each keeps its most common genes and DNA. The V and J calls were not made by the authors but by TCRdb's processing. This sample has about 120,000 distinct CDR3 sequences in its table, and 66% of those were observed once. The ten top clones hold around 13% of the sample.

The sequenced material came from lung tumor tissue. The receptor comes from a young man with non-small cell lung cancer.

The base sequence is TGCAGCGTTGGCATGAATAGCAATCAGCCCCAGCATCTT. It translates to CSVGMNSNQPQHL. The chain links TRBV29-1 with TRBJ1-5; no D gene call is confident. CDR1 is given as SQVTM and CDR2 as ANQGSEA, both from the germline V gene. The CDR3 spans 13 residues, counting both ends. Of all the DNA, just the CDR3 is kept, 39 bases in frame from base 1. The trim is 4 bases for V and 0 bases for J, with a gap of 7 bases between the germline ends.